A selection of T cell receptor beta chains follows, all from one sample in a study of shared clonotypes between healthy human individuals. Data came from immunoSEQ multiplex PCR; TCRdb stores just in-frame clones and leaves some out. This sample has more than 450,000 clones, with less than 85% found just once. Sequences were obtained from PBMCs. The receptors derive from a woman aged 35 to 49 in good health. Some clones in this sample may be carry-over from other donors' samples. Each CDR3 is given with its conserved first and last residue. Expanded clones get a size class; other rows say once, few or many, or leave the size out.

j_gene: TRBJ2-1; v_gene: TRBV28; abundance: .; CDR3aa: CASSLVPHRGPYNEQFF
j_gene: TRBJ2-2; v_gene: TRBV9; abundance: .; CDR3aa: CASSVIAGPNTGELFF
j_gene: TRBJ2-5; v_gene: TRBV7-3; abundance: few; CDR3aa: CASSTGGGETQYF
j_gene: TRBJ2-1; v_gene: TRBV15; abundance: many; CDR3aa: CATSPQTGGSNEQFF
j_gene: TRBJ1-3; v_gene: TRBV11-2; abundance: .; CDR3aa: CASSVGGSGNTIYF
j_gene: TRBJ2-1; v_gene: TRBV15; abundance: .; CDR3aa: CATSRGLGGGNEQFF
j_gene: TRBJ2-5; v_gene: TRBV5-1; abundance: .; CDR3aa: CASSVDGRGETQYF
j_gene: TRBJ2-2; v_gene: TRBV2; abundance: .; CDR3aa: CASTRTQSSGELFF
j_gene: TRBJ2-6; v_gene: TRBV15; abundance: .; CDR3aa: CATSLWDSSISSGANVLTF
j_gene: TRBJ2-7; v_gene: TRBV7-9; abundance: .; CDR3aa: CASSPGQGQGYEQYF
j_gene: TRBJ1-5; v_gene: TRBV5-8; abundance: .; CDR3aa: CASSLGVGPSDQPQHF
j_gene: TRBJ2-1; v_gene: TRBV7-2; abundance: .; CDR3aa: CASSFGSGLGNEQFF
j_gene: TRBJ2-1; v_gene: TRBV6-1; abundance: once; CDR3aa: CASSEARTSPTYNEQFF
j_gene: TRBJ1-1; v_gene: TRBV28; abundance: few; CDR3aa: CASSPPGAGSYTEAFF
j_gene: TRBJ2-4; v_gene: TRBV2; abundance: .; CDR3aa: CASSVSGGPSKNIQYF
j_gene: TRBJ1-4; v_gene: TRBV2; abundance: .; CDR3aa: CASRTDSNNEKLFF
j_gene: TRBJ2-5; v_gene: TRBV7-2; abundance: .; CDR3aa: CASSHSGGQETQYF